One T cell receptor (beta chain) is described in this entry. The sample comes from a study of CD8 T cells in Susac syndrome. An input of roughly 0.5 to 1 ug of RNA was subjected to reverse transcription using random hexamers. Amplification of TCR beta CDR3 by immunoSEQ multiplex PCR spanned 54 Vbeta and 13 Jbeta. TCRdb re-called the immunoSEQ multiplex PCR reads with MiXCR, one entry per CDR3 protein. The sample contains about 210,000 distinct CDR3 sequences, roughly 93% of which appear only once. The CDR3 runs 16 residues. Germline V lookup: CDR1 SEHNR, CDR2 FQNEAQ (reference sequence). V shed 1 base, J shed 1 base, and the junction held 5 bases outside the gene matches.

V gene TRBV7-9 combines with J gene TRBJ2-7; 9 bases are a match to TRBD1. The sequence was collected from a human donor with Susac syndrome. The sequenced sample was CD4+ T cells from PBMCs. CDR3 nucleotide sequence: TGTGCCAGCAGCTTAGGATCGGGACAGGGATCCTACGAGCAGTACTTC. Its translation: CASSLGSGQGSYEQYF.